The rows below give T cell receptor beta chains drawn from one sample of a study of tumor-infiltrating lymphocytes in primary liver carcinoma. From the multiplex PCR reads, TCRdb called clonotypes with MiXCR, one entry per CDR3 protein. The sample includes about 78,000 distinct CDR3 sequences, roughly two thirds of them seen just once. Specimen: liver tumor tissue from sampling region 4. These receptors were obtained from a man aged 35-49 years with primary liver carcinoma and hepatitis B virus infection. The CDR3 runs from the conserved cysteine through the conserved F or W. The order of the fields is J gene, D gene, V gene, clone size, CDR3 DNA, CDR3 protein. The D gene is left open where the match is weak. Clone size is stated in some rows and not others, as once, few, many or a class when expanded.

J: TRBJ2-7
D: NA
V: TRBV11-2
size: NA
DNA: TGTGCCAGCAGCCCTTCGACTAGGATCTGCGAGCAGTACTTC
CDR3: CASSPSTRICEQYF

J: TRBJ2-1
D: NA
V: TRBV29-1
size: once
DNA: TGCAGCGATGAAGGGACTGAGTACAATGAGCGGTTCTTC
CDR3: CSDEGTEYNERFF

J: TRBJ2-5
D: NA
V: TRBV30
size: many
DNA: TGTGCCTGGAGTCCACTCAGCCAAGAGACCCAGTACTTC
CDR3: CAWSPLSQETQYF

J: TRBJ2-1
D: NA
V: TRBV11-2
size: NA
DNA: TGCGCCAGCAGCTTGGATCTCGGGCTAGCCATGGGTGAGCAGTTCTTC
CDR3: CASSLDLGLAMGEQFF

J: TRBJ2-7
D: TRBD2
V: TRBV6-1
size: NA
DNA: TGTGCCATCAGTGGGGCGGGAGACATTTCCGAGCAGTACTTC
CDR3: CAISGAGDISEQYF

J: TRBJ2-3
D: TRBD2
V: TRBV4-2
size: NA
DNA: TGTGCCAACAGCCAAGATATAGCGGGATGGCCAGATACGCAGTACTTT
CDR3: CANSQDIAGWPDTQYF

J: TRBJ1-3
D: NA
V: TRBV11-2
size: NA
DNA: TGTTCCTCAGTCCAGGGAGCTGGAAACACCATATATTTC
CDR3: CSSVQGAGNTIYF

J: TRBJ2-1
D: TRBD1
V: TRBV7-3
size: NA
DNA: TGTGCCAGCAGCTTGGGGACAGGGGGCGGGAATGAGCAGTTCTTC
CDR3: CASSLGTGGGNEQFF

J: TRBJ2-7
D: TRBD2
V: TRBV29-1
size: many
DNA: TGCAGCGTTGAGTTGCAGCGGGAGGGCCCTTACGAGCAGTACTTC
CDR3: CSVELQREGPYEQYF

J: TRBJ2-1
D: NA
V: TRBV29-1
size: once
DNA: TGCAGCGCCGTTCGGCTAGAATCCTACAATGAGCAATTCTTC
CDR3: CSAVRLESYNEQFF

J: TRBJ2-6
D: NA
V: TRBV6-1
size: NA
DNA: TGTGCCAGCAGTACAGAGTTTGGGGCCAACGTCCTGACTTTC
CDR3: CASSTEFGANVLTF

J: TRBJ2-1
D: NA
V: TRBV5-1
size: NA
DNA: TGCACCAGCAACCTCTTCGGGGGAGGTATAAATGAGCAGTTCTTC
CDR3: CTSNLFGGGINEQFF

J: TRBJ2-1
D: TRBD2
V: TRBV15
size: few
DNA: TGTGCCACCAGCAGATCTAGCGGGAGAGGAAACAATGAGCAGTTCTTC
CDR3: CATSRSSGRGNNEQFF